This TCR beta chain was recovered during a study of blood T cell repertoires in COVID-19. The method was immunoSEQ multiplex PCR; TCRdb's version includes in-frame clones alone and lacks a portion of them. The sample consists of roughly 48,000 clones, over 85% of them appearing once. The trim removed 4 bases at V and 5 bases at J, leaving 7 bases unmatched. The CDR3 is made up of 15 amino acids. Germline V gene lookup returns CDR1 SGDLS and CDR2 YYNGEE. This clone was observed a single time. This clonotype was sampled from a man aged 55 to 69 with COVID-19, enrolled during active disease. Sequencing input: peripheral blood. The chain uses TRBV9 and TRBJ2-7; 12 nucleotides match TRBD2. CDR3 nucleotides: TGTGCCAGCAGCCCCGGACTAGCGGGAAGCGACGAGCAGTACTTC. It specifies CASSPGLAGSDEQYF.